This T cell receptor beta chain stems from a study of T-cell reconstitution after alpha-beta-depleted transplantation in children. Regarding the study as a whole: By about two months after transplant, alpha-beta T cells reportedly arose from several hundred graft clones that had expanded.

The CDR3 totals 13 residues. Germline V gene sequence: CDR1 LNHDA, CDR2 SQIVND (reference sequence). Trimming removed 4 bases from V and 1 base from J, with 5 bases in between. The table lists this clonotype with many counts. Its antigen remains unknown. TCRbeta library construction was performed incorporating unique molecular identifiers. Each CDR3 protein is one row after TCRdb ran MiXCR on the PCR reads. The profile shows about 580,000 distinct CDR3 sequences, under 25% of them singletons. This material consisted of PBMCs, mostly from graft donor cells, taken 360 days after TCRalphabeta/CD19-depleted stem cell transplant. The source of this sequence is a boy under two years old who had a stem cell transplant for acute myeloid leukemia, so the T cells may come from the graft donor. The rearrangement joins TRBV19 to TRBJ2-4; unclear D gene. CDR3 residues: CASSRAAKNIQYF. The CDR3 DNA is TGTGCCAGTAGTAGAGCGGCCAAAAACATTCAGTACTTC.